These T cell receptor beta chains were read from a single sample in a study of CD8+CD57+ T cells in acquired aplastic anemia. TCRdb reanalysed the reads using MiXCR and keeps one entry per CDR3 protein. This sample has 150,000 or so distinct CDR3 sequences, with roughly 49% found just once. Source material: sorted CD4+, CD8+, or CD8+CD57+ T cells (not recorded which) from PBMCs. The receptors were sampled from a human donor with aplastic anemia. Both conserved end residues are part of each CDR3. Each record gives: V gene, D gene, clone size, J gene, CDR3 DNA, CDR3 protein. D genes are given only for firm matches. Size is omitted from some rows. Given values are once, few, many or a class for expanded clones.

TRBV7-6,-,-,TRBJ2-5,TGTGCCAGCAGCTTAGGGTCCTTACAAGAGACCCAGTACTTC,CASSLGSLQETQYF
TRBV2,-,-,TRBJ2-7,TGTGCCAGTCCCAGGGGTTACGAGCAGTACTTC,CASPRGYEQYF
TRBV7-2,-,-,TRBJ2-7,TGTGCCAGCAGCCCCCCCGTGCGGTACGAGCAGTACTTC,CASSPPVRYEQYF
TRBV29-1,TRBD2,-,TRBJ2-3,TGCAGCGTTGCTCTAGCGGACACAGATACGCAGTATTTT,CSVALADTDTQYF
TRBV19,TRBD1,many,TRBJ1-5,TGTGCCAGTAGTACCCAGGGGGTCCCCTTATACGATCAGCCCCAGCATTTT,CASSTQGVPLYDQPQHF
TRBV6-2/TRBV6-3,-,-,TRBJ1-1,TGTGCCAGCAGTTATTACAGGAGCACTGAAGCTTTCTTT,CASSYYRSTEAFF
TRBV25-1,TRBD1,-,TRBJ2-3,TGTGCCAGCAGTGAGGACAGGGTCACAGATACGCAGTATTTT,CASSEDRVTDTQYF
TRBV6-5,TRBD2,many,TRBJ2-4,TGTGCCAGCAGCCCGCGGGGGGCCAAAAACATTCAGTACTTC,CASSPRGAKNIQYF
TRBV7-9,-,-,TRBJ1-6,TGTGCCAGCAGCTTTGGGGACTATAATTCACCCCTCCACTTT,CASSFGDYNSPLHF
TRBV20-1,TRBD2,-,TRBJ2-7,TGCAGTGCTAGAGAGGGCGGGGGGTACGAGCAGTACTTC,CSAREGGGYEQYF
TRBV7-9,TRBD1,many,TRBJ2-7,TGTGCCAGCAGCCCCGAACGACAGGGGGCTATTGTCTACGAGCAGTACTTC,CASSPERQGAIVYEQYF
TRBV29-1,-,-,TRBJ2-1,TGCAGCGTTGAACGGGGTAGGTTAGGCAATGAGCAGTTCTTC,CSVERGRLGNEQFF
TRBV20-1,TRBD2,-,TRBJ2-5,TGCAGTGCTAGGGACCCTAGCGGGGGGGCCCCTCAAGAGACCCAGTACTTC,CSARDPSGGAPQETQYF
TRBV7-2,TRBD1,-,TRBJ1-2,TGTGCCAGCAGCTTAGCCGAACAGGGGGGCTACACCTTC,CASSLAEQGGYTF
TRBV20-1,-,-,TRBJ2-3,TGCAGTGCTAGAGGAAGGGTCTTAGCCACAGATACGCAGTATTTT,CSARGRVLATDTQYF
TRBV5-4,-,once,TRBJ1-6,TGTGCCAGCGGCGAGGGGCCGGATAATTCACCCCTCCACTTT,CASGEGPDNSPLHF
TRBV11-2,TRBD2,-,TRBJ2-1,TGTGCCAGCAGCTTCGACCTAGCGGGGGGGCCTGAAAATGAGCAGTTCTTC,CASSFDLAGGPENEQFF
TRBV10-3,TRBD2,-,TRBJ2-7,TGTGCCATCAGTGAGCGGGAGGGCCTTAGGGAGCAGTACTTC,CAISEREGLREQYF
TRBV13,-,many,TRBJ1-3,TGTGCCAGCAGCTTAGGCGTCGGAAACACCATATATTTT,CASSLGVGNTIYF
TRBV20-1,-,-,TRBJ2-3,TGCAGTGCTAAGGACCCAACGCAGTATTTT,CSAKDPTQYF
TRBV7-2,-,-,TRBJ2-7,TGTGCCAGCAGCCGGACAGAGACCTACGAGCAGTACTTC,CASSRTETYEQYF
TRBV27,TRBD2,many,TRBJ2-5,TGTGCCAGCAGTTTACGGCTAGCGGGGACCCAGTACTTC,CASSLRLAGTQYF
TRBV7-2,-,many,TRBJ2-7,TGTGCCAGCAGCTTAGGTGGGCCTGCCTACGAGCAGTACTTC,CASSLGGPAYEQYF
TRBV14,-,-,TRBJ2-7,TGTGCCAGCAGCGTAGGGGGATCAGGGAGTGCCGAGCAGTACTTC,CASSVGGSGSAEQYF
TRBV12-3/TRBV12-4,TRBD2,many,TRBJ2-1,TGTGCCAGCAGTTTGGGGCTAGCGGGCAATGAGCAGTTCTTC,CASSLGLAGNEQFF
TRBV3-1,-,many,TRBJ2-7,TGTGCCAGCAGCCAAGGACTGAACACCTACGAGCAGTACTTC,CASSQGLNTYEQYF
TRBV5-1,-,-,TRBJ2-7,TGCGCCAGCAGCGGACTAGGGGGACTCGCCGTATTGTACTTC,CASSGLGGLAVLYF
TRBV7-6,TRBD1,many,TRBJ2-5,TGTGCCAGCAGCCCGAAGACAGGGGCGGGAGAGACCCAGTACTTC,CASSPKTGAGETQYF